This TCR beta chain was obtained from a study of vaccination effects on CD4 cells after COVID-19. Overall study: It was a median of 72 days after the second dose that post-vaccine samples were obtained.

On this clone itself: Its specificity is unknown.

Study findings and constraints: Late post-vaccination, clones induced by infection and those induced by vaccine underwent marked clonal contraction.

Measured with immunoSEQ multiplex PCR; TCRdb has only the in-frame clones, and not every one. Among approximately 70,000 clones listed, about 80% were seen once. Before sequencing took place, the ViraFEST assay used viral peptide pools to expand antigen-specific CD4+ T cells. Isolating CD4+ T cells followed approximately 11 days of culture. Two doses of BNT162b2 or mRNA-1273 vaccine were administered to participants. Wells of around 2 million PBMC each were grown with 9.5 to 10 IU/ml IL-2 and approximately 9.6 ug/ml peptides. The sequence came from a human donor who received a COVID-19 vaccine. The starting material was CD4+ T cells from PBMCs cultured with HCoV-OC43 spike peptides, obtained after COVID-19 vaccination. Regarding subset: HCoV-OC43 spike overlapping peptide pool stimulation.

CDR3: CASSYSLLAMNTEAFF. CDR3 nucleotide sequence: TGTGCCAGCAGTTACTCGTTACTGGCCATGAACACTGAAGCTTTCTTT. The rearrangement links TRBV6-5 to TRBJ1-1, with D hard to call. Per germline, CDR1 MNHEY and CDR2 SVGAGI. V was shortened by 0 bases and J by 0 bases, with 11 bases between the two germline ends. This CDR3 contains 16 residues.